In this sample, the clone carrying this TCR beta chain turned up a few times. Antigen unknown. This sample is drawn from a study of T cells after yellow fever vaccination. Overall study findings and caveats: Reappearing after the booster were most of the clones from primary vaccination (about 95% CD4, 88% CD8).

TCRdb called the 5' RACE reads again in MiXCR, with one record for every CDR3 protein. The table includes 320,000 or so distinct CDR3 sequences, 7% to 9% detected once. The material sequenced was PBMCs, taken roughly 45 days after the first yellow fever vaccination. The TCR sequence derives from a young man who received the YFV17D yellow fever vaccine.

CDR3 DNA: TGTGCCAGCAGCAAACCGGGGGGACGACCCGGTTTATCGTACGAGCAGTACTTC. It codes for CASSKPGGRPGLSYEQYF. The V gene is TRBV21-1, the J gene TRBJ2-7; TRBD1, the table's D call, was not compared with the DNA. TRBV21-1 is tagged as a pseudogene. The CDR3 runs to 18 residues.